Listed below are T cell receptor beta chains from one sample, sequenced in a study of blood T cell repertoires in COVID-19. Some clones are missing from TCRdb's copy, which holds only in-frame ones; the method was immunoSEQ multiplex PCR. The repertoire includes roughly 80,000 clones, around 82% of them detected once, and roughly a fifth sits in the top ten. Sequenced sample: peripheral blood. The origin of the receptors is a human donor in a cohort sampled during active COVID-19. Both conserved end residues are part of each CDR3. The order of the fields is D gene, V gene, clone size, J gene, CDR3 DNA, CDR3 protein. D genes are given only for firm matches. The size entry is marked missing in some rows and otherwise reads once, few, many or a size class.

d_gene: .
v_gene: TRBV4-1
abundance: .
j_gene: TRBJ2-3
CDR3nt: TGCGCCAGCAGCCAGATCCGGGAACCTCCCACAGATACGCAGTATTTT
CDR3aa: CASSQIREPPTDTQYF

d_gene: TRBD1
v_gene: TRBV2
abundance: .
j_gene: TRBJ2-2
CDR3nt: TGTGCCAGCAGGACCGGGACAGCGAACACCGGGGAGCTGTTTTTT
CDR3aa: CASRTGTANTGELFF

d_gene: TRBD1
v_gene: TRBV9
abundance: .
j_gene: TRBJ1-2
CDR3nt: TGTGCCAGCAGCGCTCGGACAGGTAGCTATGGCTACACCTTC
CDR3aa: CASSARTGSYGYTF

d_gene: TRBD2
v_gene: TRBV20-1
abundance: once
j_gene: TRBJ2-5
CDR3nt: TGCAGTGCTAGTAGCGGGGGTCCTGAGACCCAGTACTTC
CDR3aa: CSASSGGPETQYF

d_gene: .
v_gene: TRBV21-1
abundance: .
j_gene: TRBJ2-2
CDR3nt: TGTGCCAGCAGCCCCCCGGGGAACACCGGGGAGCTGTTTTTT
CDR3aa: CASSPPGNTGELFF

d_gene: TRBD1
v_gene: TRBV6-6
abundance: .
j_gene: TRBJ2-7
CDR3nt: TGTGCCAGCAATAACCCGGGACAGGGTAGCCACGAGCAGTACTTC
CDR3aa: CASNNPGQGSHEQYF

d_gene: TRBD1
v_gene: TRBV2
abundance: many
j_gene: TRBJ2-1
CDR3nt: TGTGCCAGCCAGGGGGCCTACAATGAGCAGTTCTTC
CDR3aa: CASQGAYNEQFF

d_gene: TRBD1
v_gene: TRBV6-5
abundance: .
j_gene: TRBJ2-3
CDR3nt: TGTGCCAGCAGAGGGACAGGCACAGATACGCAGTATTTT
CDR3aa: CASRGTGTDTQYF

d_gene: .
v_gene: TRBV6-5
abundance: .
j_gene: TRBJ2-7
CDR3nt: TGTGCCAGCAGCGCACAGGGTGAGGGCTACGAGCAGTACTTC
CDR3aa: CASSAQGEGYEQYF

d_gene: .
v_gene: TRBV24-1
abundance: .
j_gene: TRBJ1-1
CDR3nt: TGTGCCACCAGTGAAGACACAAACGAGGGAGCTTTCTTT
CDR3aa: CATSEDTNEGAFF

d_gene: .
v_gene: TRBV2
abundance: few
j_gene: TRBJ2-7
CDR3nt: TGTGCCAGCAATTACAGGGTTGTGGAGCAGTACTTC
CDR3aa: CASNYRVVEQYF

d_gene: TRBD1
v_gene: TRBV5-1
abundance: .
j_gene: TRBJ1-6
CDR3nt: TGCGCCAGCAGCTCCCGGGACAGGGTTGTTGGGGCCCTCCACTTT
CDR3aa: CASSSRDRVVGALHF

d_gene: .
v_gene: TRBV19
abundance: .
j_gene: TRBJ1-1
CDR3nt: TGTGCCAGTAGCGAGGTTGGGGGCGGCACTGAAGCTTTCTTT
CDR3aa: CASSEVGGGTEAFF

d_gene: TRBD1
v_gene: TRBV23-1
abundance: .
j_gene: TRBJ2-5
CDR3nt: TGCGCCAGCAGTCAATTGGAGACCGGAGACAGGGGAGAGACCCAGTACTTC
CDR3aa: CASSQLETGDRGETQYF

d_gene: .
v_gene: TRBV18
abundance: .
j_gene: TRBJ2-3
CDR3nt: TGTGCCAGCTCACCTGGCGGAAGTCCTGATACGCAGTATTTT
CDR3aa: CASSPGGSPDTQYF

d_gene: .
v_gene: TRBV18
abundance: once
j_gene: TRBJ1-2
CDR3nt: TGTGCCAGCTCACAGAACAGGGATGAAGGCTACACCTTC
CDR3aa: CASSQNRDEGYTF

d_gene: .
v_gene: TRBV5-1
abundance: .
j_gene: TRBJ2-7
CDR3nt: TGCGCCAGCCAACAAGTAACAGGGATGAGCGAGCAGTACTTC
CDR3aa: CASQQVTGMSEQYF

d_gene: TRBD1
v_gene: TRBV28
abundance: .
j_gene: TRBJ1-6
CDR3nt: TGTGCCAGCAGTTTTTATGGACAGGGGGGTAATTCACCCCTCCACTTT
CDR3aa: CASSFYGQGGNSPLHF

d_gene: .
v_gene: TRBV4-2
abundance: .
j_gene: TRBJ2-7
CDR3nt: TGTGCCAGCAGCCAAGATTCCGGGATCTACGAGCAGTACTTC
CDR3aa: CASSQDSGIYEQYF

d_gene: .
v_gene: TRBV5-4
abundance: .
j_gene: TRBJ2-7
CDR3nt: TGTGCCAGCAGCCCACAGGTCGGGTCGGACTACGAGCAGTACTTC
CDR3aa: CASSPQVGSDYEQYF

d_gene: TRBD2
v_gene: TRBV15
abundance: .
j_gene: TRBJ2-1
CDR3nt: TGTGCCACCAGCAGAGTGCTCCCGGGACTAGGAACCAATGAGCAGTTCTTC
CDR3aa: CATSRVLPGLGTNEQFF

d_gene: .
v_gene: TRBV5-4
abundance: few
j_gene: TRBJ2-2
CDR3nt: TGTGCCAGCAGCTTGAGAAGAGACACCGGGGAGCTGTTTTTT
CDR3aa: CASSLRRDTGELFF

d_gene: .
v_gene: TRBV28
abundance: .
j_gene: TRBJ2-1
CDR3nt: TGTGCCAGCAGCACAGGGTTTGAGCAGTTCTTC
CDR3aa: CASSTGFEQFF

d_gene: TRBD2
v_gene: TRBV15
abundance: .
j_gene: TRBJ2-6
CDR3nt: TGTGCCACCAGCGGGGGGGATCCTGCGTCCAACGTCCTGACTTTC
CDR3aa: CATSGGDPASNVLTF

d_gene: .
v_gene: TRBV9
abundance: .
j_gene: TRBJ1-1
CDR3nt: TGTGCCAGCAGCGTACTCCCGCGGGTAGTCGCGGGGACTGAAGCTTTCTTT
CDR3aa: CASSVLPRVVAGTEAFF